This T cell receptor beta chain was recorded in a study of cytomegalovirus exposure and HLA in healthy donors. CDR3 length: 13 amino acids. V lost 4 bases and J 0 bases, leaving 7 bases between the germline ends. Germline lookup yields CDR1 LNHNV and CDR2 YYDKDF (reference sequence). Primers included in the PCR were 60 Vbeta and 13 Jbeta primers. Sequencing used immunoSEQ multiplex PCR; TCRdb keeps in-frame clones, though not all of them. The data show 180,000 or so clones, with roughly 80% seen just once and over 5% held by the top ten. The origin of this receptor is a woman between 50 and 59 years old in good health and CMV-seropositive. The sequenced sample consisted of PBMCs. J is TRBJ2-7 and V is TRBV15; tentatively, D is TRBD1 (5 bases). The CDR3 region is CATSIDSSYEQYF. CDR3 in DNA: TGTGCCACCAGCATCGACAGCTCCTACGAGCAGTACTTC.